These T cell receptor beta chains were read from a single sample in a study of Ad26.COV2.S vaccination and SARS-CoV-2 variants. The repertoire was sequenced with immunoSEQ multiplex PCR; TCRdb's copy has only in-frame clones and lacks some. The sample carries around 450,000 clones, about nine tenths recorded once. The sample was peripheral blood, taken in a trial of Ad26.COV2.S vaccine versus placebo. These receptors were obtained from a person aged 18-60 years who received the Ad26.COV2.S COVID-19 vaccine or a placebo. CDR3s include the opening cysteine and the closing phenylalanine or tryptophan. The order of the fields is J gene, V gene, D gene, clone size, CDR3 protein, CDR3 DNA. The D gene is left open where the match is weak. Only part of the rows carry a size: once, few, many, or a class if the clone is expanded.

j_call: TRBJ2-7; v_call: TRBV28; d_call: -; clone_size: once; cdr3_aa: CASSQRYEQYF; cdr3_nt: TGTGCCAGCAGCCAAAGGTACGAGCAGTACTTC
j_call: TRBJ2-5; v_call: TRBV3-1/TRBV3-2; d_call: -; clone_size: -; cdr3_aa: CASSHQNGPAAQYF; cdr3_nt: TGTGCCAGCAGCCATCAGAACGGGCCAGCGGCCCAGTACTTC
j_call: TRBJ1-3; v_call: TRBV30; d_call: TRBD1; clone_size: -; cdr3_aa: CACLPGTGYFGNTIYF; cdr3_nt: TGTGCCTGCCTTCCCGGGACAGGGTATTTCGGAAACACCATATATTTT
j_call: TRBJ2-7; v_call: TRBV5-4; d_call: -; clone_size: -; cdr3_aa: CASSGGTKPGYEQYF; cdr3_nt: TGTGCCAGCAGCGGTGGGACCAAACCGGGGTACGAGCAGTACTTC
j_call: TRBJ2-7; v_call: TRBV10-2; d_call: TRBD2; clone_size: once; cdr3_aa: CASRPGLASHEQYF; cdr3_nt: TGCGCCAGCAGACCCGGACTAGCGTCCCACGAGCAGTACTTC
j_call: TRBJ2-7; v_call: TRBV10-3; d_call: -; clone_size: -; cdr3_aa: CAISDPEGHEQYF; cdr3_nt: TGTGCCATCAGTGACCCAGAAGGCCACGAGCAGTACTTC
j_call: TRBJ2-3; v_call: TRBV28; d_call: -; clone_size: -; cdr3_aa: CASSLTVTDTQYF; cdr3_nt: TGTGCCAGCAGTTTAACGGTAACAGATACGCAGTATTTT
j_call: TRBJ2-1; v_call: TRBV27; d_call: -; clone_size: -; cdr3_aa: CASRSELPGEVDNEQFF; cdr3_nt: TGTGCCAGCAGATCCGAGCTTCCGGGAGAGGTGGACAATGAGCAGTTCTTC
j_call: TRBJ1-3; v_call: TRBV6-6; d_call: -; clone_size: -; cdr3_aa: CASSYSRALRGNTIYF; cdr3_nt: TGTGCCAGCAGTTACTCGAGAGCCCTCCGGGGAAACACCATATATTTT
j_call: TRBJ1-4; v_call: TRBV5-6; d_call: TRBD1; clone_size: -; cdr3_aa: CASSLTGGHEKLFF; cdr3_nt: TGTGCCAGCAGCTTGACAGGGGGCCATGAAAAACTGTTTTTT
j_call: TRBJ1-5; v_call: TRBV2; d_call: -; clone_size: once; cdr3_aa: CASRAGRWDQPQHF; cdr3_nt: TGTGCCAGCAGGGCAGGGCGGTGGGATCAGCCCCAGCATTTT
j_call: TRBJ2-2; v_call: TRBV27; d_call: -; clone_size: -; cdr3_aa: CASTAIPPVGELFF; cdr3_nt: TGTGCCAGCACCGCAATCCCTCCGGTCGGGGAGCTGTTTTTT
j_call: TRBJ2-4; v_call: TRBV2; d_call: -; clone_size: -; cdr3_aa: CASSEGGNIQYF; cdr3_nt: TGTGCCAGCAGTGAAGGGGGAAACATTCAGTACTTC
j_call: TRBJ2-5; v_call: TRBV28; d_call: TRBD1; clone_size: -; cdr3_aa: CASSLNRGTQYF; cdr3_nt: TGTGCCAGCAGTTTAAACAGGGGGACCCAGTACTTC
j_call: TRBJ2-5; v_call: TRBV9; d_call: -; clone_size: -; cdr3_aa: CASSADPGPGETQYF; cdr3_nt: TGTGCCAGCAGCGCCGATCCGGGACCAGGAGAGACCCAGTACTTC
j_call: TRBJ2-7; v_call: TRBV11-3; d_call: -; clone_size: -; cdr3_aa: CASSLGGGEGGSPYEQYF; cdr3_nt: TGTGCCAGCAGCTTAGGAGGGGGCGAGGGCGGGAGCCCCTACGAGCAGTACTTC
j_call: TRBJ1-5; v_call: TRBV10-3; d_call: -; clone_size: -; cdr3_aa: CAISEIEHQPQHF; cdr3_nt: TGTGCCATCAGTGAAATTGAACACCAGCCCCAGCATTTT
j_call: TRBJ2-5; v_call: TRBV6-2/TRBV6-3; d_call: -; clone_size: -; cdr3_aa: CASSFSGRNTETQYF; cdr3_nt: TGTGCCAGCAGTTTTTCGGGACGCAACACAGAGACCCAGTACTTC
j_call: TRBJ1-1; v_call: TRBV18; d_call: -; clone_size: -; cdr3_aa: CASSPLQGNRMNTEAFF; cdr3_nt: TGTGCCAGCTCACCGCTACAGGGTAACCGAATGAACACTGAAGCTTTCTTT
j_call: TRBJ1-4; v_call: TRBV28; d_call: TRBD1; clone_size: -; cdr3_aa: CASSFRDRVSLDEKLFF; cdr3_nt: TGTGCCAGCAGTTTTCGGGACAGGGTATCTTTGGATGAAAAACTGTTTTTT
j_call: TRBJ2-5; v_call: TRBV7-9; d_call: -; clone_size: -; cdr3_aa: CASSPEMYQETQYF; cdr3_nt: TGTGCCAGCAGCCCAGAGATGTACCAAGAGACCCAGTACTTC
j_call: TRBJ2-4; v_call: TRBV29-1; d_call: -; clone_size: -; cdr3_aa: CSVPVGSGGVNIQYF; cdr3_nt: TGCAGCGTTCCCGTCGGGTCCGGGGGCGTGAACATTCAGTACTTC
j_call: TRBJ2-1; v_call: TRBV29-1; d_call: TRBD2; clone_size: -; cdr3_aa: CSVRGLARDRYNEQFF; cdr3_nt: TGCAGCGTTAGGGGACTAGCGAGAGATCGATACAATGAGCAGTTCTTC
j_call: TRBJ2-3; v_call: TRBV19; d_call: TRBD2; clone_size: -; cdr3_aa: CASSPQLAGAADTQYF; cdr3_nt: TGTGCCAGTAGTCCCCAACTAGCGGGCGCGGCCGATACGCAGTATTTT
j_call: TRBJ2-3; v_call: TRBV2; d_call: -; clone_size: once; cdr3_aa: CASSPRLLASTDTQYF; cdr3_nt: TGTGCCAGCAGTCCCCGATTACTTGCTTCCACAGATACGCAGTATTTT
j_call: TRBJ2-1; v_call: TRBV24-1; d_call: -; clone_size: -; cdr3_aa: CATSEFSGSYNEQFF; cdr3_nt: TGTGCCACCAGTGAATTCAGCGGCTCCTACAATGAGCAGTTCTTC
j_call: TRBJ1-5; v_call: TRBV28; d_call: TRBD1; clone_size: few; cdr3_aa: CASSPTGGLGQPQHF; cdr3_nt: TGTGCCAGCAGTCCTACAGGGGGTCTGGGTCAGCCCCAGCATTTT
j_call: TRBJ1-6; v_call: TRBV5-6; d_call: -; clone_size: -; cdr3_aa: CASSLEARPPPLHF; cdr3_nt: TGTGCCAGCAGCTTGGAAGCACGGCCCCCGCCCCTCCACTTT
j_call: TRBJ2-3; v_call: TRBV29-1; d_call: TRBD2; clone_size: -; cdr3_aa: CSVHSGDTQYF; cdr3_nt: TGCAGCGTCCATAGCGGGGATACGCAGTATTTT
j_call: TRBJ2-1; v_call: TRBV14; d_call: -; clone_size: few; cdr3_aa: CASSLRGAYNEQFF; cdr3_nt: TGTGCCAGCAGCCTCCGGGGGGCTTACAATGAGCAGTTCTTC
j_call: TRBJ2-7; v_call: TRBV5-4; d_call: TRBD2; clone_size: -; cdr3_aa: CASSSSGGSYEQYF; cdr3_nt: TGTGCCAGCAGTTCTAGCGGGGGCTCCTACGAGCAGTACTTC
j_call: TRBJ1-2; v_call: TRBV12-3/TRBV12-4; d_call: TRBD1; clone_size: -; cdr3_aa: CASSFRGSHGYTF; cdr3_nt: TGTGCCAGCAGTTTCAGGGGGTCGCATGGCTACACCTTC
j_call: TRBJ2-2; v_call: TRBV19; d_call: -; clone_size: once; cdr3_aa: CASLKRGEDTGELFF; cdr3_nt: TGTGCCAGTCTTAAGAGGGGTGAGGACACCGGGGAGCTGTTTTTT
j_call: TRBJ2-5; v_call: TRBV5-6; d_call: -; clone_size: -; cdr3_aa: CASSLVVAGEQETQYF; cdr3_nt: TGTGCCAGCAGCTTGGTTGTGGCAGGGGAGCAAGAGACCCAGTACTTC
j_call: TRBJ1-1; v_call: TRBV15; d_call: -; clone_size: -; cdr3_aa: CATSRPPQGQRDTEAFF; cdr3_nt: TGTGCCACCAGCAGACCACCCCAAGGACAGCGAGACACTGAAGCTTTCTTT
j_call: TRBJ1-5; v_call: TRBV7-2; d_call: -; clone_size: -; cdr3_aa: CASSLSAASGQPQHF; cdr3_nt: TGTGCCAGCAGCTTATCTGCGGCGTCAGGCCAGCCCCAGCATTTT
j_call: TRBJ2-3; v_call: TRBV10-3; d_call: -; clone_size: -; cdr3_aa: CAISESWTSTDTQYF; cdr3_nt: TGTGCCATCAGTGAGTCTTGGACTAGCACAGATACGCAGTATTTT
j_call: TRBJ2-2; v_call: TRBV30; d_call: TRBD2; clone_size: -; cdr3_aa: CAWRPRGTSTGELFF; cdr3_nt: TGTGCCTGGAGACCCCGCGGGACTAGCACCGGGGAGCTGTTTTTT
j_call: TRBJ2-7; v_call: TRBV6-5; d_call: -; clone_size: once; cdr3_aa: CASRTRNEQYF; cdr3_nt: TGTGCCAGCAGGACTAGAAACGAGCAGTACTTC
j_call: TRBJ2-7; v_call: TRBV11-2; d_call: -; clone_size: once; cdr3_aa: CASSSSQGYEQYF; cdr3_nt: TGTGCCAGCAGCTCTTCCCAAGGCTACGAGCAGTACTTC
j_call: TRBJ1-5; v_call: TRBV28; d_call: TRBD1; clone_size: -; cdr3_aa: CASSPGGVSNQPQHF; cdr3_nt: TGTGCCAGCAGTCCAGGGGGAGTTAGCAATCAGCCCCAGCATTTT
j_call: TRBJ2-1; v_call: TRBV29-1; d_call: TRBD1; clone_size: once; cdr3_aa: CSGGQRGWGEQFF; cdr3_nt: TGCAGCGGGGGACAGAGGGGATGGGGTGAGCAGTTCTTC
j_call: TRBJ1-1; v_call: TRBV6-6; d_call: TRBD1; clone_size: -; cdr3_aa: CASSTQGANTEAFF; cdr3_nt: TGTGCCAGCAGCACACAGGGGGCGAACACTGAAGCTTTCTTT
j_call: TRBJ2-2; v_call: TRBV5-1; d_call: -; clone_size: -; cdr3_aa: CASSPESGGLGAAGTGELFF; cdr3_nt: TGCGCCAGCAGCCCGGAATCTGGGGGGCTGGGGGCCGCGGGCACCGGGGAGCTGTTTTTT
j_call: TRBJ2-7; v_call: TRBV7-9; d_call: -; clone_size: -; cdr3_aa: CASSPVGPYEQYF; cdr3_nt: TGTGCCAGCAGCCCAGTCGGGCCCTACGAGCAGTACTTC
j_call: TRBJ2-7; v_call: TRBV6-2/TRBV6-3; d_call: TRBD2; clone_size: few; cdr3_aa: CASSHVGLAGLTYEQYF; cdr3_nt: TGTGCCAGCAGTCACGTGGGACTAGCGGGACTAACCTACGAGCAGTACTTC
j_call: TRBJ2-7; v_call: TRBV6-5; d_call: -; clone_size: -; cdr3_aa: CASSYSGPEAGEQYF; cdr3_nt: TGTGCCAGCAGTTACTCTGGGCCAGAGGCTGGGGAGCAGTACTTC
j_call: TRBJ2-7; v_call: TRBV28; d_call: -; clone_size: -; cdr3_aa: CASSRRRQTYEQYF; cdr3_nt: TGTGCCAGCAGTAGGCGGAGACAAACCTACGAGCAGTACTTC
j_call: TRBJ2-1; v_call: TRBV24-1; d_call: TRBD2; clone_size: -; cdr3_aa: CATSDYSGRGYNEQFF; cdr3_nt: TGTGCCACCAGTGACTATAGCGGGAGGGGCTACAATGAGCAGTTCTTC
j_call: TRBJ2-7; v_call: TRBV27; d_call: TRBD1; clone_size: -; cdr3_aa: CASSLLRQGDEQYF; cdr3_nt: TGTGCCAGCAGTTTATTGAGGCAGGGGGACGAGCAGTACTTC
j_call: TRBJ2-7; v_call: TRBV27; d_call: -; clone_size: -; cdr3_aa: CASSSLNSGNSYEQYF; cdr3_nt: TGTGCCAGCAGTTCTCTTAATTCGGGGAACTCCTACGAGCAGTACTTC
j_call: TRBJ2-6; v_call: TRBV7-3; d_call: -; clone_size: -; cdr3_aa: CASSLRGAGANVLTF; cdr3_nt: TGTGCCAGCAGCCTTAGGGGGGCTGGGGCCAACGTCCTGACTTTC
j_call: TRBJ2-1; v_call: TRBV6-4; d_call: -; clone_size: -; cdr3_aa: CASSDDLSDEQFF; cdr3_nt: TGTGCCAGCAGTGACGATTTAAGCGATGAGCAGTTCTTC